The 19 T cell receptor beta chains given below trace back to one sample, sequenced in a study of T cells in Graves' hyperthyroidism and ophthalmopathy. Amplified TCR beta CDR3 regions came from RNA transcripts. Primed by the HTBI set, a first-round RT-PCR was run on the TCR CDR3. MiXCR was run by TCRdb on the multiplex PCR reads, yielding one entry per CDR3 protein. The repertoire holds fewer than 350,000 distinct CDR3 sequences, with roughly 15% as singletons. Sequenced material: blood. The receptors come from a woman in her fifties or sixties with Graves' hyperthyroidism that later progressed to Graves' ophthalmopathy.

Only a few counts were recorded for this clonotype. The CDR3 DNA sequence: TGTGCCAGCAGCTACGAGGCAGGGGGGAATTCACCCCTCCACTTT. Translated, it gives CASSYEAGGNSPLHF. This rearrangement joins TRBV7-8 to TRBJ1-6; 7 positions match TRBD1. V shed 4 bases, J shed 7 bases, and the junction held 7 bases outside the gene matches. Looked up from germline, CDR1 is SGHVS and CDR2 is FQNEAQ. The CDR3 is 15 amino acids.

This clonotype appeared many times. J is TRBJ2-6 and V is TRBV2; TRBD2 is a possible D gene (6 bases). Trimming took 9 bases from V and 2 from J, leaving 14 bases between them. The germline gives CDR1 SNHLY, CDR2 FYNNEI. The CDR3 loop spans 15 amino acids. The CDR3 is CASSGRLTGANVLTF. CDR3 DNA sequence: TGTGCCAGTTCAGGGAGGCTCACTGGGGCCAACGTCCTGACTTTC. Full variable domain (missing parts from reference TRBV2 and TRBJ2-6): EPEVTQTPSHQVTQMGQEVILRCVPISNHLYFYWYRQILGQKVEFLVSFYNNEISEKSEIFDDQFSVERPDGSNFTLKIRSTKLEDSAMYFCASSGRLTGANVLTFGAGSRLTVL.

There are many counts of this clonotype. CDR3 sequence reads: CAIVTGSNEQYF. DNA for the CDR3: TGTGCCATCGTGACCGGGAGCAACGAGCAGTACTTC. V usage is TRBV2 and J usage is TRBJ2-7, with D perhaps TRBD2 (6 bases). The CDR3 length is 12 residues. Germline CDR1 reads SNHLY; CDR2 reads FYNNEI. The V and J ends lost 10 bases and 5 bases respectively, with 15 bases between them.

CDR3 in DNA: TGTGCCAGTAGTATCCAGGGAACAGATACGCAGTATTTT. Translating it yields CASSIQGTDTQYF. The chain employs TRBV19 and TRBJ2-3, with TRBD1 as a possible D gene (5 bases). The CDR3 contains 13 residues. Trimming left V 3 bases short and J 3 bases short, with 7 bases between. Germline CDR1 and CDR2: LNHDA and SQIVND (reference sequence).

In its sample, this clonotype was seen many times. This chain uses TRBV28 with TRBJ2-5, with D maybe TRBD2 (6 bases). The CDR3 is 15 residues long. V lost 4 bases and J lost 5, with 17 bases in between. The V gene's germline CDR1 is MDHEN and CDR2 SYDVKM. The CDR3, as DNA: TGTGCCAGCAGTTCCCAGGTCAGGGCGGGGGAGACCCAGTACTTC. Its protein is CASSSQVRAGETQYF.

This clonotype occurred many times. The CDR3 is CASTKDRGGGQPQHF. The DNA of the CDR3 is TGTGCCAGCACCAAGGACAGGGGGGGGGGTCAGCCCCAGCATTTT. The chain links TRBV28 to TRBJ1-5, with 10 bases that match TRBD1. With V trimmed by 7 bases and J by 6 bases, 9 bases remained unmatched. This CDR3 is 15 amino acids long. Germline CDR1 reads MDHEN; CDR2 reads SYDVKM. Together with reference TRBV28 and TRBJ1-5, the CDR3 gives the full variable domain: DVKVTQSSRYLVKRTGEKVFLECVQDMDHENMFWYRQDPGLGLRLIYFSYDVKMKEKGDIPEGYSVSREKKERFSLILESASTNQTSMYLCASTKDRGGGQPQHFGDGTRLSIL.

In its sample, this clonotype was seen a few times. Relative to the germline gene, one junction end is altered; a read error may explain this. This chain links TRBV7-3 with TRBJ2-3; D possibly matches TRBD1 or TRBD2 (5 bases each). CDR1 is SGHTA and CDR2 is FQGTGA in the germline V gene. This CDR3 is built from 14 residues. The CDR3, as DNA: TGCGCCAGCAGCTTAGGTGGGACCACAGATACGCAGTATTTT. This translates into CASSLGGTTDTQYF. Complete variable domain (other parts from reference TRBV7-3 and TRBJ2-3): GAGVSQTPSNKVTEKGKYVELRCDPISGHTALYWYRQSLGQGPEFLIYFQGTGAADDSGLPNDRFFAVRPEGSVSTLKIQRTERGDSAVYLCASSLGGTTDTQYFGPGTRLTVL.

This clonotype was seen many times. V is TRBV28 and J is TRBJ2-7; D gene uncertain. The CDR3 has 14 amino acids. Germline-derived CDR1 and CDR2 are MDHEN and SYDVKM. V lost 5 bases and J 2 bases, leaving 13 bases between the germline ends. The chain's CDR3 is CASSPGLSAYEQYF. The CDR3, as DNA: TGTGCCAGCAGTCCCGGGCTGTCTGCCTACGAGCAGTACTTC.

This clonotype was recorded many times. The chain combines TRBV20-1 with TRBJ2-1; the D gene is possibly TRBD2 (5 bases). Germline V gene data show CDR1 as DFQATT and CDR2 as SNEGSKA (reference sequence). This CDR3 spans 10 amino acids. V gave up 5 bases and J gave up 7 bases, with 6 bases separating them. The chain's CDR3 is CSAEGNEQFF. In DNA, the CDR3 is TGCAGTGCTGAGGGTAATGAGCAGTTCTTC.

This clonotype was seen many times. The V and J genes are TRBV18 and TRBJ2-6, with no clear D. Germline CDR1 KGHSH, CDR2 LQKENI. CDR3 size: 14 residues. Trimming stripped 3 bases from V and 1 base from J, with 4 bases between. The CDR3 region has the DNA TGTGCCAGCTCACCTATGTCTGGGGCCAACGTCCTGACTTTC. Protein product: CASSPMSGANVLTF.

This chain links TRBV5-1 with TRBJ2-7; TRBD2 is a possible D gene (5 bases). Germline V gene lookup returns CDR1 SGHRS and CDR2 YFSETQ. Deletions cut 1 base from V and 0 bases from J, with 8 bases between. This CDR3 has 14 residues. This CDR3 reads CASSLSGASYEQYF. CDR3 nucleotide sequence: TGCGCCAGCAGCTTGAGCGGCGCCTCCTACGAGCAGTACTTC.

The CDR3, as DNA: TGTGCCAGCGCGACCTATGTGGTTTCTGAAGCTTTCTTT. Translated, it gives CASATYVVSEAFF. The gene calls are TRBV28 and TRBJ1-1; D is undetermined. Germline V gives CDR1 MDHEN, CDR2 SYDVKM. The CDR3 runs 13 residues. Trimming took off 8 bases at V and 6 bases at J, with 16 bases between the two ends.

V and J are TRBV7-9 and TRBJ2-2; TRBD2 matches at 8 bases. This CDR3 is built from 15 residues. CDR1 and CDR2 (germline): SEHNR, FQNEAQ (reference sequence). The ends lost 4 bases at V and 5 bases at J; junction bases unmatched: 6. The chain's CDR3 is CASSSTSETTGELFF. The CDR3 DNA reads as TGTGCCAGCAGCTCGACTAGCGAAACAACCGGGGAGCTGTTTTTT.

This clonotype was recorded at least ten times. DNA for the CDR3: TGTGCCAGCAGCCGTGGTGACAGGGTGTACCAAGAGACCCAGTACTTC. This encodes CASSRGDRVYQETQYF. V usage is TRBV3-1 and J usage is TRBJ2-5; TRBD1 agrees at 7 bases. V lost 4 bases and J lost 0; bases outside the gene matches: 8. CDR1 is LGHDT, CDR2 YNNKEL, per germline (reference sequence). The CDR3 loop spans 16 amino acids.

This clonotype came up many times. This CDR3 is CASSEVRTGFHEQFF. CDR3 DNA: TGTGCCAGCAGTGAAGTACGGACAGGGTTCCATGAGCAGTTCTTC. The V call is TRBV2, the J call TRBJ2-1; 8 bases map to TRBD1. This CDR3 is built from 15 residues. Germline loops: CDR1 SNHLY, CDR2 FYNNEI. Losses at the gene ends were 1 base for V and 8 bases for J; bases not matched to a gene: 7. Complete variable domain (other parts from reference TRBV2 and TRBJ2-1): EPEVTQTPSHQVTQMGQEVILRCVPISNHLYFYWYRQILGQKVEFLVSFYNNEISEKSEIFDDQFSVERPDGSNFTLKIRSTKLEDSAMYFCASSEVRTGFHEQFFGPGTRLTVL.

This clonotype has a count of ten or more. This sequence joins TRBV3-1 and TRBJ2-7; weak D call: TRBD2 (5 bases). The V end was cut by 3 bases, the J end by 7 bases, with 13 bases between. The CDR3 consists of 13 residues. In germline, CDR1 is LGHDT, CDR2 YNNKEL (reference sequence). The CDR3 reads CASSHLFSGEQYF. CDR3 sequence (DNA): TGTGCCAGCAGCCACCTGTTCTCGGGGGAGCAGTACTTC.

The chain is built from TRBV7-9 and TRBJ1-2, with D tentatively TRBD1 (5 bases). From germline, CDR1 is SEHNR and CDR2 FQNEAQ (reference sequence). The CDR3 loop spans 13 amino acids. V lost 5 bases to trimming and J lost 4 bases, with 11 bases between them. Written as DNA, the CDR3 is TGTGCCAGCAGCCCGGGACCAAGCTATGGCTACACCTTC. Translating it yields CASSPGPSYGYTF.

There are many counts of this clonotype. This chain joins TRBV20-1 and TRBJ1-5; 8 nucleotides match TRBD1. Trimming removed 5 bases from V and 2 bases from J; junction bases left unmatched: 11. Germline CDR1 and CDR2: DFQATT and SNEGSKA (reference sequence). The CDR3 loop spans 16 amino acids. CDR3 residues: CSAVRPSGQGNQPQHF. CDR3 nucleotide sequence: TGCAGTGCTGTTCGGCCCTCGGGACAGGGCAATCAGCCCCAGCATTTT.

The sample holds a few counts of this clonotype. This sequence joins TRBV20-1 and TRBJ1-5; tentative D call: TRBD1 (6 bases). The CDR3 spans 14 residues. With 4 bases removed from V and 6 bases from J, the gap between germline ends came to 16 bases. Germline CDR1 and CDR2: DFQATT and SNEGSKA (reference sequence). The CDR3 DNA sequence: TGCAGTGCTAAGGGGGGCGGGTTCGGTCAGCCCCAGCATTTT. Amino acid sequence: CSAKGGGFGQPQHF.